These 18 T cell receptor beta chains originate from one sample sequenced in a study of identical twins. TCRdb reprocessed the 5' RACE reads with MiXCR, giving one entry per CDR3 protein. This sample has 700,000 or so distinct CDR3 sequences, with roughly 8% found just once. This sample also appeared in a second study, on yellow fever vaccine responses in identical twins.

Sample: PBMCs. The receptor source for this set is a young woman in good health.

This clonotype was seen ten or more times. V usage is TRBV29-1 and J usage is TRBJ2-7; D uncertain. Germline loops: CDR1 SQVTM, CDR2 ANQGSEA. V lost 4 bases and J 3 bases, leaving 10 bases between the germline ends. The length of the CDR3 is 12 residues. The CDR3 coding sequence is TGCAGCGTTGCTCAGGTTGGCTACGAGCAGTACTTC. Protein product: CSVAQVGYEQYF.

This clonotype was seen a few times. The rearrangement joins TRBV2 to TRBJ2-1; D uncertain. V lost 3 bases, J lost 9 bases, and 6 bases lay in between. Germline loops: CDR1 SNHLY, CDR2 FYNNEI. The CDR3 covers 11 residues. The CDR3 protein is CASSDKTEQFF. Here the CDR3 DNA reads TGTGCCAGCAGTGACAAGACTGAGCAGTTCTTC.

This chain uses TRBV30 with TRBJ2-2, with 8 bases that match TRBD1. From germline, CDR1 is GTSNPN and CDR2 SVGIG (reference sequence). The CDR3 runs to 15 residues. The trim removed 4 bases at V and 1 base at J, leaving 5 bases unmatched. CDR3 sequence: CAWKNRGLNTGELFF. The CDR3 DNA is TGTGCCTGGAAAAACAGGGGGTTGAACACCGGGGAGCTGTTTTTT.

This clonotype was recorded a few times. The V and J genes are TRBV4-2 and TRBJ2-1; D is possibly TRBD2 (5 bases). Trimming removed 3 bases at V and 0 bases at J, with 15 bases between. This CDR3 is 17 amino acids long. Germline CDR1 LGHNA, CDR2 YNFKEQ. CDR3 DNA sequence: TGTGCCAGCAGCCAGCAGATAGGACTGAGCTCCTACAATGAGCAGTTCTTC. This codes for CASSQQIGLSSYNEQFF.

The J gene is TRBJ2-2, the V gene TRBV27; TRBD1 might be the D (5 bases). V gave up 7 bases and J gave up 2 bases, with 11 bases separating them. Germline V lookup: CDR1 MNHEY, CDR2 SMNVEV (reference sequence). The CDR3 covers 14 residues. CDR3 in DNA: TGTGCCAGCAAGGGCCAGGGTAACACCGGGGAGCTGTTTTTT. This gives the protein CASKGQGNTGELFF.

This clonotype was found a few times. The chain combines TRBV7-2 with TRBJ2-7, with D unresolved. Germline CDR1 and CDR2: SGHTA and FQGNSA. The V end was cut by 7 bases, the J end by 5 bases, with 21 bases between. The CDR3 length is 15 residues. The DNA for the CDR3 is TGTGCCAGCACCCACGCAACTACCTCTGCGAACGAGCAGTACTTC. Translating it yields CASTHATTSANEQYF.

The chain couples TRBV5-1 to TRBJ1-4; TRBD1 agrees at 7 bases. This CDR3 region has 18 residues. The germline V gene has CDR1 SGHRS and CDR2 YFSETQ. Unmatched junction bases numbered 12, after V lost 4 bases and J lost 0 bases. The CDR3 protein is CASSTPNDGQATNEKLFF. CDR3 nucleotides: TGCGCCAGCAGCACACCGAATGATGGACAGGCAACTAATGAAAAACTGTTTTTT. Full variable domain (remainder filled in from reference TRBV5-1 and TRBJ1-4): KAGVTQTPRYLIKTRGQQVTLSCSPISGHRSVSWYQQTPGQGLQFLFEYFSETQRNKGNFPGRFSGRQFSNSRSEMNVSTLELGDSALYLCASSTPNDGQATNEKLFFGSGTQLSVL.

This clonotype was seen a handful of times. The V and J genes are TRBV28 and TRBJ2-4; TRBD2 might be the D (5 bases). Germline CDR1 is MDHEN and CDR2 is SYDVKM. The CDR3 contains 13 residues. V was pared by 2 bases and J by 6 bases, with 8 bases between. The CDR3 region has the DNA TGTGCCAGCAGTTTACTCGGACTAAACATTCAGTACTTC. Protein product: CASSLLGLNIQYF.

The V call is TRBV14, the J call TRBJ2-7, with 7 nucleotides matching TRBD1. V lost 5 bases, J lost 7 bases, and 17 bases stayed unmatched. Germline V gene sequence: CDR1 SGHDN, CDR2 FVKESK. The CDR3 consists of 16 residues. The CDR3 nucleotides are TGTGCCAGCAGCGAATCCGGGACAGTTTATGCTGGTGAGCAGTACTTC. Amino acids: CASSESGTVYAGEQYF. Drawing the rest from reference TRBV14 and TRBJ2-7, the complete variable domain is EAGVTQFPSHSVIEKGQTVTLRCDPISGHDNLYWYRRVMGKEIKFLLHFVKESKQDESGMPNNRFLAERTGGTYSTLKVQPAELEDSGVYFCASSESGTVYAGEQYFGPGTRLTVT.

The V call is TRBV20-1, the J call TRBJ1-6; D perhaps matches TRBD1 (5 bases). The CDR3 loop spans 16 amino acids. CDR1 and CDR2 (germline): DFQATT, SNEGSKA (reference sequence). Trimming stripped 0 bases from V and 8 bases from J, with 17 bases between. This chain's CDR3 is CSARDTLRQGDSPLHF. CDR3 sequence (DNA): TGCAGTGCTAGAGACACCCTCCGTCAGGGAGATTCACCCCTCCACTTT.

The chain couples TRBV10-3 to TRBJ2-3; possible D gene TRBD2, 6 bases. Trimming cost V 8 bases and J 8 bases, with 11 bases left between them. The V gene's germline CDR1 is ENHRY and CDR2 SYGVKD. This CDR3 has 11 residues. The CDR3, as DNA: TGTGCCATCGGGGAGACTAGTACGCAGTATTTT. It yields the protein CAIGETSTQYF.

This clonotype turned up a few times. The chain links TRBV10-2 to TRBJ2-7, with D perhaps matching TRBD1 or TRBD2 (5 bases each). The CDR3 has 13 residues. Germline V CDR1 and CDR2: WSHSY, SAAADI. Trimming left V 8 bases short and J 0 bases short, with 11 bases between. CDR3: CASQDGASYEQYF. The CDR3 nucleotides read TGCGCCAGCCAGGACGGGGCCTCCTACGAGCAGTACTTC.

This clonotype occurred many times. J is TRBJ2-7 and V is TRBV29-1; D is ambiguous. The V and J ends lost 7 bases and 2 bases respectively, with 9 bases between them. Germline CDR1 and CDR2: SQVTM and ANQGSEA. The CDR3 is 11 amino acids. The CDR3 is CSALETYEQYF. CDR3 coding DNA: TGCAGCGCCCTAGAAACCTACGAGCAGTACTTC.

The rearrangement uses TRBV18 and TRBJ2-7; 8 bases are a match to TRBD1. In germline, CDR1 is KGHSH, CDR2 LQKENI. V trimming: 2 bases; J trimming: 7 bases; junction bases outside the gene matches: 13. This CDR3 is built from 16 residues. The CDR3 coding sequence is TGTGCCAGCTCACCAGACTTGGGGACAGGTCTGGGGGAGCAGTACTTC. This codes for CASSPDLGTGLGEQYF.

V and J are TRBV27 and TRBJ1-5; 7 positions match TRBD1. V gave up 6 bases and J gave up 4 bases; unmatched junction bases: 6. Per germline, CDR1 MNHEY and CDR2 SMNVEV (reference sequence). The CDR3 covers 14 residues. The CDR3 DNA sequence: TGTGCCAGCAGCGCGACAGGGAAAAATCAGCCCCAGCATTTT. Translation: CASSATGKNQPQHF.

This clonotype was seen only a few times. This chain uses TRBV5-1 with TRBJ2-7; D gene ambiguous. V dropped 1 base and J dropped 3 bases, with 14 bases sitting between them. Looked up from germline, CDR1 is SGHRS and CDR2 is YFSETQ. The CDR3 covers 15 residues. CDR3 residues: CASSLFGASLYEQYF. In DNA form, the CDR3 reads TGCGCCAGCAGCTTGTTCGGAGCAAGTCTCTACGAGCAGTACTTC. The full variable domain, with the rest looked up from reference TRBV5-1 and TRBJ2-7, is KAGVTQTPRYLIKTRGQQVTLSCSPISGHRSVSWYQQTPGQGLQFLFEYFSETQRNKGNFPGRFSGRQFSNSRSEMNVSTLELGDSALYLCASSLFGASLYEQYFGPGTRLTVT.

The sample holds a few counts of this clonotype. V and J are TRBV4-3 and TRBJ2-7; TRBD2 agrees at 7 bases. With 4 bases clipped from V and 0 bases from J, the junction kept 6 bases outside the gene matches. Germline values: CDR1 LGHNA, CDR2 YSLEER. The CDR3 covers 15 residues. CDR3 in amino acids: CASSLNRDYSYEQYF. CDR3 sequence (DNA): TGCGCCAGCAGCCTCAACCGGGACTACTCCTACGAGCAGTACTTC.

The chain joins TRBV5-1 to TRBJ2-3; D is possibly TRBD2 (6 bases). This CDR3 spans 15 amino acids. Trimming removed 4 bases at V and 6 bases at J, with 18 bases between. CDR1 and CDR2 from the germline V gene are SGHRS and YFSETQ. CDR3 sequence: CASSGDSTRGDTQYF. The CDR3 DNA is TGCGCCAGCAGCGGGGACTCGACCCGCGGGGATACGCAGTATTTT.